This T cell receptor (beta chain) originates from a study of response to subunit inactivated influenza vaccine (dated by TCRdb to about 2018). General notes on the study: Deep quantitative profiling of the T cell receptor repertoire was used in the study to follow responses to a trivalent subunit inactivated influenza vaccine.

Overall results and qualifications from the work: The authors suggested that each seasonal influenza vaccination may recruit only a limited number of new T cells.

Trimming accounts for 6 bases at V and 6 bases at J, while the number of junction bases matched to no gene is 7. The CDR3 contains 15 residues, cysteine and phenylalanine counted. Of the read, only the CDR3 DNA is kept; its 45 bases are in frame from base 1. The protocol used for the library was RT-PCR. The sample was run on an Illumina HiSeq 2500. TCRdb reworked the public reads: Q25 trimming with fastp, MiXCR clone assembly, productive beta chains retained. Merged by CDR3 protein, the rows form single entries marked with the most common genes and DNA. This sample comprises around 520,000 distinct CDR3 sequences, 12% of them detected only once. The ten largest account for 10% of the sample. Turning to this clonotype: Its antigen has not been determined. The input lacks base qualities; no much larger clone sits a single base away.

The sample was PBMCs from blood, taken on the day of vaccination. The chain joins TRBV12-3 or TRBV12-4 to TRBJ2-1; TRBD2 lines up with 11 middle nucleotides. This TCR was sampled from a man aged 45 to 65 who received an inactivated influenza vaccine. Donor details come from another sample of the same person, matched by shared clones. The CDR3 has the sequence CASRFSGGAGNEQFF. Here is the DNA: TGTGCCAGCAGATTTAGCGGGGGGGCCGGCAATGAGCAGTTCTTC.